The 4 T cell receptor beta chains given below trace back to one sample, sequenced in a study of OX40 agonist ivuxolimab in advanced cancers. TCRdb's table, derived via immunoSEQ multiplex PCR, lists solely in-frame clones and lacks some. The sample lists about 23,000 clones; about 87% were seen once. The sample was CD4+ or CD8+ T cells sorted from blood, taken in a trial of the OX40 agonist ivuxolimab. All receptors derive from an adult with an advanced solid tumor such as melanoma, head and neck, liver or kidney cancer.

CDR3 region: CAYARKTNEKLFF. Written as DNA, the CDR3 is TGCGCTTACGCCCGCAAGACTAATGAAAAACTGTTTTTT. This rearrangement joins TRBV21-1 to TRBJ1-4. TRBV21-1 corresponds to a pseudogene. The CDR3 length is 13 residues.

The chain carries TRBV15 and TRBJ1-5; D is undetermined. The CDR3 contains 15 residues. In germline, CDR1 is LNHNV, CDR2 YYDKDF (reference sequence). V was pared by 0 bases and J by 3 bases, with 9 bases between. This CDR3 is CATSRDLQSNQPQHF. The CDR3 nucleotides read TGTGCCACCAGCAGAGATTTACAGTCCAATCAGCCCCAGCATTTT. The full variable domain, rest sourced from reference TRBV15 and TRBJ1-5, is DAMVIQNPRYQVTQFGKPVTLSCSQTLNHNVMYWYQQKSSQAPKLLFHYYDKDFNNEADTPDNFQSRRPNTSFCFLDIRSPGLGDTAMYLCATSRDLQSNQPQHFGDGTRLSIL.

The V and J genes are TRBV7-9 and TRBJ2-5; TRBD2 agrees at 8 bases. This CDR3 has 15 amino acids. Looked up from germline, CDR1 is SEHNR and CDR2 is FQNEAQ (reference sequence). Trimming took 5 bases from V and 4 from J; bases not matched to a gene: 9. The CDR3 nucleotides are TGTGCCAGCAGCCTCGGCGGGAGGAGCCGAGAGACCCAGTACTTC. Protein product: CASSLGGRSRETQYF.

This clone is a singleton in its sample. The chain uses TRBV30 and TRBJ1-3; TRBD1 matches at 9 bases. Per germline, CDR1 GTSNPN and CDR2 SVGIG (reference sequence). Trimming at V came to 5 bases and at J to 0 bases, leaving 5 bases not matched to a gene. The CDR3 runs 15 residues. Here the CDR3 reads CAWARQGDSGNTIYF. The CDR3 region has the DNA TGTGCCTGGGCCAGACAGGGGGACTCTGGAAACACCATATATTTT.